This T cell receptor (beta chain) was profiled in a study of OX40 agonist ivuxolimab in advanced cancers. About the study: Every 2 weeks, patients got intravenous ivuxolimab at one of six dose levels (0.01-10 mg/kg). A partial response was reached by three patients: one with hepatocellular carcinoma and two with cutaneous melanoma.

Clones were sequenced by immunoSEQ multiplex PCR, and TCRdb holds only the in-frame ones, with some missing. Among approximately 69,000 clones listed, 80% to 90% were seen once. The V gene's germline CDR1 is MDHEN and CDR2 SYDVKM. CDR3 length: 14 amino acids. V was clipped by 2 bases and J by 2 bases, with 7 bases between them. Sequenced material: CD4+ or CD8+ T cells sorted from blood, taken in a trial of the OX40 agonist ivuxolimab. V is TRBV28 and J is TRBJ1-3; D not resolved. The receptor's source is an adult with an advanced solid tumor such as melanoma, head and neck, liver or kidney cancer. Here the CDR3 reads CASSLASPGNTIYF. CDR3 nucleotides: TGTGCCAGCAGTTTAGCCTCCCCTGGAAACACCATATATTTT.